This TCR beta chain was documented in a study of PD-L1 blockade in urothelial cancer. TCRdb's copy holds only in-frame clones and misses some; the assay was immunoSEQ multiplex PCR. The sample has roughly 50,000 clones; 87% are singletons. Noted time point: pretreatment peripheral blood. Trimming at V came to 6 bases and at J to 6 bases, leaving 13 bases not matched to a gene. The CDR3 has 16 residues. In germline, CDR1 is MNHEY, CDR2 SMNVEV (reference sequence). The specimen comprised PBMCs, sampled around atezolizumab (anti-PD-L1) treatment. This clonotype was obtained from a woman in her fifties or sixties with urothelial cancer. This sequence joins TRBV27 and TRBJ2-1; 8 positions agree with TRBD1. This CDR3 is CASSPSGGELVNEQFF. The CDR3 DNA is TGTGCCAGCAGCCCATCAGGGGGCGAGCTTGTCAATGAGCAGTTCTTC.